These T cell receptor beta chains were read from a single sample in a study of vaccination effects on CD4 cells after COVID-19. These receptors have no identified antigens. Some clones are missing from TCRdb's copy, which holds only in-frame ones; the method was immunoSEQ multiplex PCR. This sample carries tens of thousands of clones, roughly 81% of them seen once, and the ten largest clones take over 2%. This material consisted of CD4+ T cells from PBMCs cultured with HCoV-229E spike peptides, taken before COVID-19 vaccination. The receptors here all came from a human donor who received a COVID-19 vaccine. Both conserved end residues are part of each CDR3. The D gene is left open where the match is weak. Not every row has a clone size; where given, it reads once, few, many or a size class.

D: NA
size: NA
V: TRBV5-1
J: TRBJ2-5
length: 15
CDR3: CASSFGDGTQETQYF
DNA: TGCGCCAGCAGCTTTGGCGACGGGACACAAGAGACCCAGTACTTC

D: NA
size: NA
V: TRBV18
J: TRBJ2-6
length: 16
CDR3: CASSPMKGSGANVLTF
DNA: TGTGCCAGCTCACCAATGAAGGGTTCCGGGGCCAACGTCCTGACTTTC

D: NA
size: NA
V: TRBV2
J: TRBJ2-5
length: 13
CDR3: CASSGTGQETQYF
DNA: TGTGCCAGCAGTGGGACGGGTCAAGAGACCCAGTACTTC

D: TRBD1
size: NA
V: TRBV28
J: TRBJ2-1
length: 16
CDR3: CASGEVGQGSYNEQFF
DNA: TGTGCCAGCGGTGAAGTGGGACAGGGGTCCTACAATGAGCAGTTCTTC

D: NA
size: NA
V: TRBV12-3/TRBV12-4
J: TRBJ1-1
length: 11
CDR3: CASSFRGRGFF
DNA: TGTGCCAGCAGTTTCCGGGGGAGGGGTTTCTTT

D: NA
size: once
V: TRBV19
J: TRBJ2-5
length: 14
CDR3: CASSALRGEETQYF
DNA: TGTGCCAGTAGTGCCCTCCGAGGGGAAGAGACCCAGTACTTC

D: NA
size: NA
V: TRBV28
J: TRBJ2-5
length: 13
CDR3: CASKSGVGETQYF
DNA: TGTGCCAGCAAATCGGGGGTTGGCGAGACCCAGTACTTC

D: TRBD1
size: NA
V: TRBV4-1
J: TRBJ1-2
length: 15
CDR3: CASSQDRQGADGYTF
DNA: TGCGCCAGCAGCCAAGATAGGCAGGGGGCTGATGGCTACACCTTC

D: NA
size: NA
V: TRBV18
J: TRBJ1-2
length: 15
CDR3: CASSPKPGADYGYTF
DNA: TGTGCCAGCTCACCGAAACCAGGAGCGGACTATGGCTACACCTTC

D: NA
size: few
V: TRBV5-4
J: TRBJ1-6
length: 13
CDR3: CASSLDTGRPLHF
DNA: TGTGCCAGCAGCTTGGATACAGGGAGGCCCCTCCACTTT

D: TRBD2
size: NA
V: TRBV9
J: TRBJ2-3
length: 14
CDR3: CASSGRLAVDTQYF
DNA: TGTGCCAGTTCCGGGAGGCTCGCTGTAGATACGCAGTATTTT

D: NA
size: NA
V: TRBV24-1
J: TRBJ2-1
length: 15
CDR3: CATSDVSGRKNEQFF
DNA: TGTGCCACCAGTGATGTATCGGGACGGAAGAATGAGCAGTTCTTC

D: NA
size: NA
V: TRBV7-8
J: TRBJ1-1
length: 14
CDR3: CASSLAGMNTEAFF
DNA: TGTGCCAGCAGCTTAGCAGGGATGAACACTGAAGCTTTCTTT

D: NA
size: NA
V: TRBV6-6
J: TRBJ1-2
length: 17
CDR3: CASSQNAGLGHKYGYTF
DNA: TGTGCCAGCAGTCAAAACGCTGGCTTGGGACACAAATATGGCTACACCTTC

D: NA
size: NA
V: TRBV6-5
J: TRBJ1-2
length: 14
CDR3: CASSYFDHSGGYTF
DNA: TGTGCCAGCAGTTACTTCGATCATTCGGGTGGCTACACCTTC